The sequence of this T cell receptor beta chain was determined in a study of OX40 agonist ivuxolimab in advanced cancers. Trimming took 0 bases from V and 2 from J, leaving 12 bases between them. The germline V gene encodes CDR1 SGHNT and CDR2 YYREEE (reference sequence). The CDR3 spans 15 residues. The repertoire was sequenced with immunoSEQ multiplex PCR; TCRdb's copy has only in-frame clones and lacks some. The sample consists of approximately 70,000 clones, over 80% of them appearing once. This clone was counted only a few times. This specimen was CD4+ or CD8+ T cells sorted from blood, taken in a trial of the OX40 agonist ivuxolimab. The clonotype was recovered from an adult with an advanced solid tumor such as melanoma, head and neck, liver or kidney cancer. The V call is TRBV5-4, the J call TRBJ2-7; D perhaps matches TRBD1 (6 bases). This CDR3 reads CASSLGSGVAYEQYF. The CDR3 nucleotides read TGTGCCAGCAGCTTGGGGTCAGGGGTGGCCTACGAGCAGTACTTC.